This is a list of T cell receptor beta chains from one sample in a study of T-cell memory formation after mild COVID-19. TCRdb recomputed calls from the 5' RACE reads with MiXCR, one row per CDR3 protein. The repertoire holds approximately 180,000 distinct CDR3 sequences, with 16% as singletons. The sequencing sample was made of PBMCs or a T cell subset sorted from them (not recorded which). The receptors derive from an adult woman who had mild COVID-19 (a few samples of this study predate the infection). Cell type and time point are not known. Each CDR3 is given with its conserved first and last residue. D genes are given only for firm matches. Expanded clones get a size class; other rows say once, few or many, or leave the size out.

V gene	D gene	J gene	clone size	CDR3 DNA	CDR3 protein
TRBV5-1	TRBD2	TRBJ2-2	-	TGCGCCAGCAGCTCTGTAGCGGGGGTGAACACCGGGGAGCTGTTTTTT	CASSSVAGVNTGELFF
TRBV20-1	TRBD1	TRBJ2-5	many	TGCAGTGCCCCGGGACAGCAAGAGACCCAGTACTTC	CSAPGQQETQYF
TRBV6-5	-	TRBJ2-2	few	TGTGCCAGCAGTTTGATGGGAGCGGTCACCGGGGAGCTGTTTTTT	CASSLMGAVTGELFF
TRBV2	-	TRBJ1-6	-	TGTGCCAGCAGAGTCGAGAGTATGCTTTCACCCCTCCACTTT	CASRVESMLSPLHF
TRBV9	-	TRBJ2-1	-	TGTGCCAGCAGCGTATCCGGGACGGAGAATGAGCAGTTCTTC	CASSVSGTENEQFF
TRBV30	TRBD2	TRBJ2-7	-	TGTGCCTGGAGTGTACAACTAGCGGCGGCCTACGAGCAGTACTTC	CAWSVQLAAAYEQYF
TRBV20-1	TRBD2	TRBJ2-1	few	TGCAGCGCACCTAGCGGGGGGTTCAATGAGCAGTTCTTC	CSAPSGGFNEQFF
TRBV12-3/TRBV12-4	TRBD2	TRBJ2-2	few	TGTGCCAGCAGTCCACAGACTAGCGGGTACGGGGAGCTGTTTTTT	CASSPQTSGYGELFF
TRBV5-1	-	TRBJ2-2	-	TGCGCCAGCAGCCCGCAGGGACTTAACACCGGGGAGCTGTTTTTT	CASSPQGLNTGELFF
TRBV2	-	TRBJ2-7	-	TGTGCCAGCAATCCCCGGGGGCTGTACGAGCAGTACTTC	CASNPRGLYEQYF
TRBV5-1	-	TRBJ1-2	-	TGCGCCAGCAGCTTGGAGTCGGAGATAAGGGGCTACACCTTC	CASSLESEIRGYTF
TRBV6-2/TRBV6-3	-	TRBJ2-3	-	TGTGCCAGCAGTTACCTCTCCCGCACAGATACGCAGTATTTT	CASSYLSRTDTQYF
TRBV12-3/TRBV12-4	-	TRBJ2-7	-	TGTGCCAGCAGTTTAGCCGAAATATACGAGCAGTACTTC	CASSLAEIYEQYF
TRBV5-4	-	TRBJ2-1	-	TGTGCCAGCAGCCCATCCACGATGAATGAGCAGTTCTTC	CASSPSTMNEQFF
TRBV4-2	-	TRBJ1-1	-	TGTGCCAGTACCGACCTGGAGAGGGGGAACACTGAAGCTTTCTTT	CASTDLERGNTEAFF
TRBV5-4	TRBD1	TRBJ2-2	few	TGTGCCAGCAGCCGCGCGAAGGGGGCGGCCGGGGAGCTGTTTTTT	CASSRAKGAAGELFF
TRBV4-3	-	TRBJ1-6	-	TGCGCCAGCAGCCAAGCCCATCAGTCCAATTCACCCCTCCACTTT	CASSQAHQSNSPLHF
TRBV12-3/TRBV12-4	-	TRBJ1-6	-	TGTGCCAGCAGTTTGAAGAAACGATCACCCCTCCACTTT	CASSLKKRSPLHF
TRBV6-6	-	TRBJ1-5	-	TGTGCCAGCAGTTACTCGAGGGGTGAGAGCAATCAGCCCCAGCATTTT	CASSYSRGESNQPQHF
TRBV5-1	TRBD1	TRBJ2-7	few	TGCGCCAGCAGCGGGTGGGGGACAGACGACTACGAGCAGTACTTC	CASSGWGTDDYEQYF
TRBV29-1	-	TRBJ2-7	few	TGCAGCGTTGACCCGGGTGGGGGGCGCGAGCAGTACTTC	CSVDPGGGREQYF
TRBV3-1	-	TRBJ1-1	-	TGTGCCAGCAGCCAAAATGTGGTGGGAACTGAAGCTTTCTTT	CASSQNVVGTEAFF
TRBV3-1	TRBD2	TRBJ2-7	many	TGTGCCAGCAGCCAAGATACAAGCGGGAGGGCCCTTCACCACGAGCAGTACTTC	CASSQDTSGRALHHEQYF
TRBV20-1	TRBD2	TRBJ2-2	-	TGCAGTGCTAGACTAGCGGGACCGAACACCGGGGAGCTGTTTTTT	CSARLAGPNTGELFF
TRBV7-3	TRBD1	TRBJ2-1	few	TGTGCCAGCAGCTTAAACTCCCCTACGACAGGGGGGTTCGAGCAGTTCTTC	CASSLNSPTTGGFEQFF
TRBV12-3/TRBV12-4	TRBD2	TRBJ2-1	few	TGTGCCAGCAGTGGTTCTAGCGGGAGATTGAATGAGCAGTTCTTC	CASSGSSGRLNEQFF
TRBV20-1	TRBD1	TRBJ2-3	few	TGCAGTGCCCAAAAAGGGACAGCTAGCACAGATACGCAGTATTTT	CSAQKGTASTDTQYF
TRBV2	-	TRBJ2-7	few	TGTGCCAGCAGGTTGGAGGTGTCTGGAGTCGGCGAGCAGTACTTC	CASRLEVSGVGEQYF
TRBV11-3	-	TRBJ2-1	-	TGTGCCAGCAGCCACCGGGGCGAGGGGCCCCTACATGAGCAGTTCTTC	CASSHRGEGPLHEQFF
TRBV7-8	TRBD2	TRBJ2-5	-	TGTGCCAGCAGCTTAGTGGCCGGGACTAGCGGGAGAGCAGAGACCCAGTACTTC	CASSLVAGTSGRAETQYF
TRBV3-1	-	TRBJ2-1	-	TGTGCCAGCAGCCAGGTGGCTCTTGGGCAGTTCTTC	CASSQVALGQFF
TRBV18	-	TRBJ2-3	-	TGTGCCAGCTCCTCTCTGACTCCTCGCACCGATACGCAGTATTTT	CASSSLTPRTDTQYF
TRBV3-1	-	TRBJ1-2	-	TGTGCCAGCAGCCAAGATTCGAAAGGGATCTATGGCTACACCTTC	CASSQDSKGIYGYTF
TRBV12-3/TRBV12-4	-	TRBJ1-2	few	TGTGCCAGCAGTCAGACAAGCTTCTATGGCTACACCTTC	CASSQTSFYGYTF
TRBV4-2	-	TRBJ1-2	-	TGTGCCAGCAGCCAAGGAGCCGGGGTGGACTATGGCTACACCTTC	CASSQGAGVDYGYTF
TRBV12-5	-	TRBJ2-7	many	TGTGCTAGTGGTTCAATTCGGGAGCAGTACTTC	CASGSIREQYF
TRBV15	-	TRBJ2-2	few	TGTGCCACCACGGGACACTACACCGGGGAGCTGTTTTTT	CATTGHYTGELFF
TRBV27	-	TRBJ2-1	few	TGTGCCAGCACTCTCTGGGGGGGGCCCAACAATGAGCAGTTCTTC	CASTLWGGPNNEQFF
TRBV7-9	-	TRBJ2-5	medium-sized	TGTGCCAGCAGCTCCAGGGGCCCAGAGACCCAGTACTTC	CASSSRGPETQYF
TRBV23-1	TRBD2	TRBJ2-7	-	TGCGCCAGCAGTCCCCTCGGGGGGTTAGGGTACGAGCAGTACTTC	CASSPLGGLGYEQYF
TRBV6-5	TRBD2	TRBJ2-2	-	TGTGCCAGCAAAGCTAGCGGGAACACCGGGGAGCTGTTTTTT	CASKASGNTGELFF